This T cell receptor beta chain came from a study of technical replicates of blood from a few donors. The V gene's germline CDR1 is SGDLS and CDR2 YYNGEE. Trimming stripped 4 bases from V and 2 bases from J, with 9 bases between. The CDR3 loop spans 14 amino acids. Profiling relied on immunoSEQ multiplex PCR, and the TCRdb table lists in-frame clones only, not all of them. The sample lists about 97,000 clones, around 96% occurring once. The V and J genes are TRBV9 and TRBJ2-2; TRBD1 is a possible D gene (6 bases). The sequenced sample consisted of T cells isolated from PBMCs. This TCR was recovered from a human donor in good health. The CDR3 DNA reads as TGTGCCAGCAGCCCGGGACAAAACACCGGGGAGCTGTTTTTT. This encodes CASSPGQNTGELFF. Looking up the rest from reference TRBV9 and TRBJ2-2 gives the full variable domain: DSGVTQTPKHLITATGQRVTLRCSPRSGDLSVYWYQQSLDQGLQFLIQYYNGEERAKGNILERFSAQQFPDLHSELNLSSLELGDSALYFCASSPGQNTGELFFGEGSRLTVL.